Shown below are 29 T cell receptor beta chains from a single sample sequenced in a study of CD8 T cells in ankylosing spondylitis. Points from the study as a whole: A motif in TCR beta, a set of roughly eight highly homologous variants, appeared characteristic of ankylosing spondylitis blood.

Their specific antigens are unknown. MiXCR, run by TCRdb on the 5' RACE reads, gives a single entry per CDR3 protein. The sample carries roughly 490,000 distinct CDR3 sequences, approximately 5% recorded once. The sample consisted of blood, either unsorted or a sorted T cell fraction (not recorded which). These TCRs come from a male donor with ankylosing spondylitis.

This clonotype was counted at least ten times. The rearrangement uses TRBV4-2 and TRBJ2-7, with 7 bases fitting TRBD1. V shed 2 bases, J shed 2 bases, and the junction held 3 bases outside the gene matches. Germline V gene data show CDR1 as LGHNA and CDR2 as YNFKEQ. The CDR3 contains 14 residues. This CDR3 is CASSQPGQTYEQYF. The CDR3 DNA sequence: TGTGCCAGCAGCCAACCGGGACAGACCTACGAGCAGTACTTC.

This clonotype was counted at least ten times. The chain combines TRBV20-1 with TRBJ2-1; 11 bases align to TRBD2. Germline values: CDR1 DFQATT, CDR2 SNEGSKA (reference sequence). The length of the CDR3 is 15 residues. V lost 0 bases, J lost 5 bases, and 3 bases stayed unmatched. The CDR3 loop is CSARDTSGRDNEQFF. The CDR3 nucleotides read TGCAGTGCTAGAGATACTAGCGGGAGAGACAATGAGCAGTTCTTC.

This clonotype was picked up a small number of times. This rearrangement joins TRBV7-2 to TRBJ2-7, with 9 bases fitting TRBD2. Trimming at V came to 5 bases and at J to 0 bases, leaving 5 bases not matched to a gene. The CDR3 totals 15 residues. Germline lookup yields CDR1 SGHTA and CDR2 FQGNSA. The CDR3 protein is CASSPSGVSSYEQYF. DNA of the CDR3: TGTGCCAGCAGCCCTAGCGGGGTAAGCTCCTACGAGCAGTACTTC.

The chain carries TRBV6-5 and TRBJ2-7; D gene uncertain. The V and J ends lost 4 bases and 6 bases respectively, with 16 bases between them. Germline CDR1 reads MNHEY; CDR2 reads SVGAGI. This CDR3 has 14 residues. CDR3 residues: CASSFSKGFGEQYF. CDR3 nucleotide sequence: TGTGCCAGCAGTTTTAGTAAGGGATTCGGCGAGCAGTACTTC.

This clonotype was observed at least ten times. The chain is built from TRBV27 and TRBJ2-1; D perhaps matches TRBD1 (5 bases). The ends were cut back, 5 bases at V and 0 bases at J, with 8 bases in the middle. Germline V lookup: CDR1 MNHEY, CDR2 SMNVEV (reference sequence). The CDR3 loop spans 14 amino acids. DNA for the CDR3: TGTGCCAGCAGTCGGACATCCTCCTACAATGAGCAGTTCTTC. It translates to CASSRTSSYNEQFF.

This clonotype was observed many times. The rearrangement joins TRBV6-6 to TRBJ2-1; unclear D gene. Germline V lookup: CDR1 MNHNY, CDR2 SVGAGI (reference sequence). Trimming shortened V by 5 bases and J by 9 bases, and 11 bases separated the two germline ends. This CDR3 is 12 amino acids long. The CDR3 protein is CASSRVVGEQFF. In DNA, the CDR3 is TGTGCCAGCAGTCGGGTGGTGGGTGAGCAGTTCTTC.

This clonotype was detected a few times. The V call is TRBV7-6, the J call TRBJ2-7, with a weak D call TRBD2 (6 bases). Germline-derived CDR1 and CDR2 are SGHVS and FNYEAQ. This CDR3 is 13 amino acids long. Trimming stripped 0 bases from V and 6 bases from J, with 9 bases between. The DNA for the CDR3 is TGTGCCAGCAGCTTAGCATGGGGGGTCGAGCAGTACTTC. Encoded protein: CASSLAWGVEQYF. Full variable domain (missing parts from reference TRBV7-6 and TRBJ2-7): GAGVSQSPRYKVTKRGQDVALRCDPISGHVSLYWYRQALGQGPEFLTYFNYEAQQDKSGLPNDRFSAERPEGSISTLTIQRTEQRDSAMYRCASSLAWGVEQYFGPGTRLTVT.

This clonotype was counted many times. The genes are TRBV10-3 and TRBJ2-7; D unresolved. Trimming removed 2 bases from V and 3 bases from J, with 11 bases in between. This CDR3 spans 14 amino acids. Germline-derived CDR1 and CDR2 are ENHRY and SYGVKD. For the CDR3, the DNA is TGTGCCATCAGTGAGGGTGGAAACTTCTACGAGCAGTACTTC. Protein: CAISEGGNFYEQYF.

This clonotype was counted only a few times. V is TRBV6-2 or TRBV6-3 and J is TRBJ2-2; D possibly uses TRBD1 or TRBD2 (6 bases each). Germline V gene sequence: CDR1 MNHEY, CDR2 SVGEGT. V lost 0 bases and J lost 2, with 13 bases in between. The CDR3 consists of 17 residues. The CDR3 reads CASSYSIYGGNTGELFF. The CDR3 DNA reads TGTGCCAGCAGTTACTCGATTTACGGGGGCAACACCGGGGAGCTGTTTTTT.

This clonotype came up a few times. This chain links TRBV20-1 with TRBJ2-3; D is perhaps TRBD2 (5 bases). Germline V gene sequence: CDR1 DFQATT, CDR2 SNEGSKA (reference sequence). Trimming pared 3 bases from V and 3 bases from J, leaving 13 bases between. CDR3 length: 14 residues. In nucleotides, the CDR3 is TGCAGTGCTAGTCTAGCAAAGGGTACAGATACGCAGTATTTT. Translation gives CSASLAKGTDTQYF.

This clonotype was seen ten or more times. The chain is built from TRBV4-2 and TRBJ2-1; unclear D gene. CDR1 is LGHNA, CDR2 YNFKEQ, per germline. The V end was cut by 0 bases, the J end by 2 bases, with 8 bases between. This CDR3 has 15 residues. CDR3 nucleotides: TGTGCCAGCAGCCAAGACGACTCCGCCTACAATGAGCAGTTCTTC. Encoded protein: CASSQDDSAYNEQFF.

This clonotype was seen at least ten times. This chain connects TRBV28 to TRBJ2-1; D not resolved. CDR1 is MDHEN, CDR2 SYDVKM, per germline. Trimming took off 3 bases at V and 7 bases at J, with 13 bases between the two ends. This CDR3 has 14 amino acids. The CDR3 coding sequence is TGTGCCAGCAGTTTTGGATTCGGTAGAAATGAGCAGTTCTTC. This sequence encodes CASSFGFGRNEQFF.

This clonotype was seen only a few times. This chain links TRBV11-3 with TRBJ2-3; 11 nucleotides agree with TRBD2. Germline V gene data show CDR1 as SGHNT and CDR2 as YENEEA. There are 16 residues in the CDR3. Losses at the gene ends were 4 bases for V and 4 bases for J; bases not matched to a gene: 7. The CDR3 loop is CASSSLSGGAADTQYF. CDR3 DNA sequence: TGTGCCAGCAGCTCCCTTAGCGGGGGGGCCGCAGATACGCAGTATTTT.

The table lists this clonotype with a few counts. As DNA, the CDR3 is TGTGCCAGCAGCCCCGGAGGCCAGGGATTAAGCAATCAGCCCCAGCATTTT. It codes for CASSPGGQGLSNQPQHF. The chain employs TRBV11-1 and TRBJ1-5; weak D call: TRBD1 (5 bases). The CDR3 is made up of 17 amino acids. Germline V gene sequence: CDR1 SGHAT, CDR2 FQDESV (reference sequence). The V and J ends lost 5 bases and 1 base respectively, with 18 bases between them.

At least ten counts were recorded for this clonotype. The rearrangement uses TRBV9 and TRBJ2-1, with 10 bases lining up with TRBD1. After removal of 4 bases from V and 9 bases from J, the junction contained 13 bases not matched to a gene. This CDR3 has 16 amino acids. CDR1 SGDLS and CDR2 YYNGEE come from the germline V gene. The CDR3: CASSKQGTGVLTEQFF. The CDR3 DNA is TGTGCCAGCAGCAAGCAAGGGACAGGGGTTTTAACTGAGCAGTTCTTC.

This clonotype has a count of ten or more. V usage is TRBV28 and J usage is TRBJ2-1; 11 nucleotides line up with TRBD2. The CDR3 runs 15 residues. The germline V gene has CDR1 MDHEN and CDR2 SYDVKM. The V and J ends lost 4 bases and 8 bases, in that order; junction bases with no gene match: 7. The CDR3 DNA reads as TGTGCCAGCAGTTCCATAGCGGGAGGGACGGATGAGCAGTTCTTC. Encoded protein: CASSSIAGGTDEQFF.

V usage is TRBV7-3 and J usage is TRBJ2-3; 7 positions match TRBD1. CDR1 and CDR2 (germline): SGHTA, FQGTGA. The CDR3 runs 16 residues. V shed 5 bases and J 6 bases; nucleotides not matched to a gene: 14. In DNA, the CDR3 is TGTGCCAGCAGCCCAAGAGGGGGCCATTTAATCGATACGCAGTATTTT. Encoded protein: CASSPRGGHLIDTQYF.

This clonotype was found many times. The CDR3 nucleotides read TGTGCCAGCAGTTTAGGTTCTCGGAGATCCGCTCGATACGAGCAGTACTTC. This codes for CASSLGSRRSARYEQYF. V gene TRBV12-3 or TRBV12-4 combines with J gene TRBJ2-7; D is ambiguous. The CDR3 is 17 residues long. Trimming stripped 1 base from V and 4 bases from J, with 20 bases between.

In its sample, this clonotype was seen many times. This chain uses TRBV7-2 with TRBJ1-1; unclear D gene. The germline gives CDR1 SGHTA, CDR2 FQGNSA. There are 15 residues in the CDR3. V was trimmed by 2 bases and J by 2 bases, leaving 12 bases between them. CDR3 in DNA: TGTGCCAGCAGCTTATATGGGTGGGGAAACACTGAAGCTTTCTTT. This encodes CASSLYGWGNTEAFF.

This clonotype came up many times. The V call is TRBV7-2, the J call TRBJ2-3; 7 bases line up with TRBD2. CDR1 is SGHTA and CDR2 is FQGNSA in the germline V gene. This CDR3 is built from 15 residues. The trim removed 0 bases at V and 2 bases at J, leaving 2 bases unmatched. CDR3 sequence: CASSLARGVTDTQYF. The CDR3 bases are TGTGCCAGCAGCTTAGCACGGGGGGTCACAGATACGCAGTATTTT.

The chain couples TRBV30 to TRBJ1-4; 8 positions agree with TRBD1. This CDR3 is 15 amino acids long. Germline-derived CDR1 and CDR2 are GTSNPN and SVGIG (reference sequence). Germline trimming cut 7 bases from V and 2 bases from J; bases unmatched to any gene: 9. CDR3 sequence (DNA): TGTGCCTACGCCCAGGGGGCTTCGACTAATGAAAAACTGTTTTTT. Translation: CAYAQGASTNEKLFF.

This clonotype was detected a few times. This rearrangement joins TRBV7-6 to TRBJ2-3; 11 nucleotides align to TRBD2. V shed 5 bases and J 2 bases; nucleotides not matched to a gene: 3. The CDR3 is 15 residues long. Germline V gene data show CDR1 as SGHVS and CDR2 as FNYEAQ. Here the CDR3 DNA reads TGTGCCAGCAGCGGGACTAGCGGCTACACAGATACGCAGTATTTT. Protein: CASSGTSGYTDTQYF.

This clonotype was detected ten times or more. V gene TRBV5-1 combines with J gene TRBJ2-2; tentative D call: TRBD2 (5 bases). Trimming removed 10 bases from V and 5 bases from J, with 24 bases in between. The CDR3 extends over 16 amino acids. Germline V gene data show CDR1 as SGHRS and CDR2 as YFSETQ. The CDR3 loop is CASDGGASRDTGELFF. The CDR3 region has the DNA TGCGCCTCCGACGGAGGAGCGTCGAGAGATACCGGGGAGCTGTTTTTT.

This clonotype came up many times. The chain recombines TRBV12-3 or TRBV12-4 with TRBJ2-1; tentatively, D is TRBD1 or TRBD2 (6 bases each). The CDR3 runs to 14 residues. Trimming took 6 bases from V and 10 from J, leaving 19 bases between them. DNA for the CDR3: TGTGCCAGCAGCCCCCCCGGGGGCGACGTGGAGCAGTTCTTC. Translated, it gives CASSPPGGDVEQFF.

This clonotype was seen many times. The chain joins TRBV30 to TRBJ2-2; D not certain. CDR1 GTSNPN and CDR2 SVGIG come from the germline V gene (reference sequence). CDR3 length equals 18 residues. V gave up 2 bases and J gave up 1 base, with 20 bases separating them. The CDR3 spells CAWSFSNWRVGNTGELFF. The CDR3 DNA reads as TGTGCCTGGAGTTTTTCAAATTGGCGCGTCGGGAACACCGGGGAGCTGTTTTTT.

This clonotype was counted at least ten times. The J gene is TRBJ1-4, the V gene TRBV29-1; unclear D gene. CDR1 and CDR2 from the germline V gene are SQVTM and ANQGSEA. V was trimmed by 0 bases and J by 11 bases, leaving 13 bases between them. The CDR3 has 13 residues. The CDR3 DNA sequence: TGCAGCGTTGAAGATCAAATCCGAGGGAAACTGTTTTTT. Encoded protein: CSVEDQIRGKLFF.

This clonotype has only a few counts. The rearrangement joins TRBV14 to TRBJ2-6; D gene unclear. Trimming removed 3 bases at V and 2 bases at J, with 2 bases between. The CDR3 length is 13 residues. CDR1 is SGHDN and CDR2 is FVKESK in the germline V gene. The CDR3 region is CASSHTGANVLTF. CDR3 coding DNA: TGTGCCAGCAGCCATACTGGGGCCAACGTCCTGACTTTC.

This clonotype appeared many times. The chain carries TRBV12-3 or TRBV12-4 and TRBJ1-3; a possible D gene is TRBD1 (5 bases). This CDR3 comprises 15 residues. V was cut by 6 bases and J by 0 bases, with 12 bases left in between. CDR3 protein: CASSPGPNSGNTIYF. The CDR3 DNA reads as TGTGCCAGCAGCCCGGGACCGAACTCTGGAAACACCATATATTTT.

This clonotype came up many times. The rearrangement joins TRBV2 to TRBJ1-4; no clear D. Germline V gene sequence: CDR1 SNHLY, CDR2 FYNNEI. The CDR3 loop spans 14 amino acids. The germline V and J ends were trimmed by 3 bases and 8 bases, with 13 bases remaining between them. The CDR3 sequence: CASSERSLSEKLFF. The CDR3 DNA is TGTGCCAGCAGTGAGAGGAGTCTTTCCGAAAAACTGTTTTTT. The variable domain in full, with the rest retrieved from reference TRBV2 and TRBJ1-4, is EPEVTQTPSHQVTQMGQEVILRCVPISNHLYFYWYRQILGQKVEFLVSFYNNEISEKSEIFDDQFSVERPDGSNFTLKIRSTKLEDSAMYFCASSERSLSEKLFFGSGTQLSVL.